This T cell receptor beta chain appears in the sequencing data of a study of T cell repertoires in cytomegalovirus infection. TCRdb re-called the reads through MiXCR, storing one row per CDR3 protein. The sample has roughly 630,000 distinct CDR3 sequences, 20% to 30% seen once. Findings and limits, study-wide: Based on cumulative public TCR beta family frequency, carriers of CMV plus the relevant HLA were identified.

This clonotype was seen just once. Antigen: not known. The sequenced sample was CD8+ T cells from PBMCs. The sequence was obtained from a human donor in good health (CMV status not recorded). Some clones in this sample may be carry-over from other donors' samples.

CDR3 protein: CASSLDVTQGYPDTGELFF. The CDR3 DNA sequence: TGTGCCAGCAGCTTAGATGTGACGCAGGGCTATCCCGACACCGGGGAGCTGTTTTTT. The V call is TRBV11-2, the J call TRBJ2-2, with D tentatively TRBD1 (5 bases). Germline V gives CDR1 SGHAT, CDR2 FQNNGV. The CDR3 length is 19 residues. V lost 0 bases, J lost 3 bases, and 20 bases lay in between.